This record looks at one T cell receptor beta chain sequence and its context. Its antigen is not yet known. Per-base quality was not reported, and no clone a single base away is much larger than it. This record comes from a study of blood T cells in healthy people across ages (dated by TCRdb to 2014 to 2015). At the level of the whole study: Template switching captured roughly one uniquely barcoded TCR beta cDNA molecule per two T cells in model experiments. Using deep sequencing normalized with unique cDNA molecular identifiers, the study measured how TCR beta repertoire diversity changes with age. The donors were divided into four age groups: young (average around 17 years), middle-aged (almost 40), aged (about 56) and long-lived (around 87). To avoid experimental bias, donors of different ages were spread randomly across the sequencing lanes. Two additional independent replicas of 1 million unique cDNA reads from the same blood draw were analyzed for two donors (one aged 18 to 30 and one aged 80 or older). General findings and caveats noted by the study authors: Estimates of total diversity from one million sequenced T cells were regarded as lower bounds and underestimates. Compared with the aged group, more naive CD4+ T cells, fewer expanded clones and increased TCR diversity were shown by the long-lived group, suggesting age selection. The percentage of naive T cells measured by flow cytometry correlated strongly with observed TCR beta diversity. Since profiling was done on bulk unsorted PBMCs, naive and antigen-experienced compartments could not be conclusively compared. Donor CMV infection status was unknown, potentially confounding age-related changes in expanded clonotypes. Observed TCR beta diversity per million T cells fell roughly linearly with age, and a significant reduction was already apparent by age around 44.

Library prep was done by 5' RACE. The sample was run on an Illumina HiSeq 2500. A second about 7 to 11 cycle PCR used a sample-barcoded 5' primer and a J-beta primer mix. A template-switch 5' adaptor carrying 12 random nucleotides introduced a unique molecular identifier onto each TCR beta cDNA molecule. At least 2.5 million CDR3-containing paired-end reads were obtained from each sample. All of the RNA was converted into first-strand cDNA using the Mint cDNA synthesis kit, with a TRBC-specific oligonucleotide serving as the primer. After uracil-DNA glycosylase treatment, a first 18-cycle PCR used universal primers M1SS and BC2_uni_R on all cDNA. Concerning the study's data processing: Each sample was normalized by randomly selecting 1 million high-quality reads, each carrying a distinct molecular identifier. Reads sharing molecular identifiers were discarded rather than binned into consensus sequences. MiTCR, run with a Q25 quality threshold and the strictest error-elimination algorithm, handled CDR3 identification, clonotype clustering and error correction. A nonparametric unseen species model using Euler transformation provided a lower-bound estimate of total TCR beta diversity. Through fastp at Q25 and MiXCR, TCRdb rebuilt clones from the public reads, retaining in-frame beta chains. When rows share a CDR3 protein, they turn into one entry using the most common DNA and genes. The V and J calls were determined by TCRdb, not by the authors. This sample holds more than 1.4 million distinct CDR3 sequences; 42% were observed only once. The top ten clonotypes cover 7% to 9% of the sample.

Systemically healthy Caucasian individuals from Russia, 35 to 40 in total and aged roughly 6 to 95 years, were included as donors. Around 10 milliliters of peripheral blood were collected from each donor into EDTA-treated Vacutainer tubes. Ficoll-Paque density-gradient centrifugation was used to isolate PBMCs, with at least 7 million obtained per sample. Total RNA, at least 5 micrograms per sample, was extracted from PBMCs with Trizol reagent. The percentages of naive CD45RAhigh/CD27high T cells were determined by flow cytometry on a PBMC aliquot from every donor. The V end loses 7 bases and the J end loses 0 bases, and a stretch of 10 bases separates them. The germline V gene provides CDR1 SNHLY and CDR2 FYNNEI. The CDR3 covers 15 residues, taking in both the cysteine and the phenylalanine. Only CDR3 DNA is held: 45 bases, read in frame from base 1.

The TCR sequence derives from a young woman in good health. Sequencing used blood. The chain joins TRBV2 to TRBJ2-6, with the D gene not confidently named. At the DNA level, the sequence is TGTGCCAGCACTCCCCCCCGCTCTGGGGCCAACGTCCTGACTTTC. Its translation reads: CASTPPRSGANVLTF.